The 8 T cell receptor beta chains presented below share a single source sample, sequenced in a study of early T cells in non-severe SARS-CoV-2 infection. TCRdb ran MiXCR on the 5' RACE reads and lists one entry per CDR3 protein. Counted here are 80,000 to 95,000 distinct CDR3 sequences, roughly 15% occurring once; the ten biggest clones make up 4.5% to 6%. Sequences were derived from whole blood, sampled at baseline. These receptors were taken from an adult who was a healthcare worker with PCR-confirmed SARS-CoV-2 infection or an uninfected control (not recorded which).

The chain recombines TRBV27 with TRBJ1-1; D is unresolved. There are 14 residues in the CDR3. Germline values: CDR1 MNHEY, CDR2 SMNVEV (reference sequence). Trimming took 3 bases from V and 5 from J, leaving 13 bases between them. In nucleotides, the CDR3 is TGTGCCAGCAGTTTCAGGCCGAAACTTACTGAAGCTTTCTTT. Its translation: CASSFRPKLTEAFF.

This clonotype has a handful of counts. The V and J genes are TRBV6-6 and TRBJ2-6; TRBD1 might be the D (5 bases). The CDR3 loop spans 16 amino acids. V was trimmed by 6 bases and J by 0 bases, leaving 12 bases between them. Germline loops: CDR1 MNHNY, CDR2 SVGAGI (reference sequence). The CDR3 spells CASRVNTGSGANVLTF. The CDR3 bases are TGTGCCAGCAGGGTAAATACAGGCTCTGGGGCCAACGTCCTGACTTTC.

This clonotype has only a few counts. The chain links TRBV20-1 to TRBJ2-2; 7 nucleotides match TRBD2. There are 14 residues in the CDR3. Germline lookup yields CDR1 DFQATT and CDR2 SNEGSKA (reference sequence). V lost 6 bases, J lost 1 base, and 5 bases stayed unmatched. CDR3 sequence: CSALKRGNTGELFF. The CDR3 coding sequence is TGCAGTGCATTAAAGCGGGGGAACACCGGGGAGCTGTTTTTT.

The chain links TRBV28 to TRBJ2-7; 11 bases line up with TRBD1. Unmatched junction bases numbered 4, after V lost 4 bases and J lost 5 bases. This CDR3 spans 14 amino acids. Germline CDR1 MDHEN, CDR2 SYDVKM. This chain's CDR3 is CASSSQGQGDEQYF. CDR3 nucleotides: TGTGCCAGCAGTTCCCAGGGACAGGGGGACGAGCAGTACTTC.

The table lists this clonotype with a few counts. This chain links TRBV7-8 with TRBJ2-3; 10 bases are shared with TRBD2. CDR1 SGHVS and CDR2 FQNEAQ come from the germline V gene. V gave up 6 bases and J gave up 2 bases; unmatched junction bases: 5. The CDR3 runs to 15 residues. CDR3 amino acids: CASRELAGNTDTQYF. In nucleotides, the CDR3 is TGTGCCAGCAGGGAACTAGCGGGAAACACAGATACGCAGTATTTT. The full variable domain, with the rest looked up from reference TRBV7-8 and TRBJ2-3, is GAGVSQSPRYKVAKRGQDVALRCDPISGHVSLFWYQQALGQGPEFLTYFQNEAQLDKSGLPSDRFFAERPEGSVSTLKIQRTQQEDSAVYLCASRELAGNTDTQYFGPGTRLTVL.

V and J are TRBV25-1 and TRBJ2-2; D is ambiguous. Per germline, CDR1 MGHDK and CDR2 SYGVNS. The CDR3 is made up of 14 amino acids. Trimming took 2 bases from V and 1 from J, leaving 5 bases between them. CDR3: CASSERWNTGELFF. CDR3 DNA: TGTGCCAGCAGTGAACGGTGGAACACCGGGGAGCTGTTTTTT.

This clonotype showed up just a few times. V gene TRBV3-1 combines with J gene TRBJ2-7; D unresolved. This CDR3 spans 15 amino acids. The germline V gene encodes CDR1 LGHDT and CDR2 YNNKEL (reference sequence). V was shortened by 0 bases and J by 4 bases, with 13 bases between the two germline ends. The DNA of the CDR3 is TGTGCCAGCAGCCAAGATCTTCGTACTACATACGAGCAGTACTTC. Residues: CASSQDLRTTYEQYF.

This clonotype was seen a handful of times. V gene TRBV19 combines with J gene TRBJ2-1; 7 bases are shared with TRBD2. V lost 3 bases and J lost 14; bases outside the gene matches: 16. The length of the CDR3 is 15 residues. Germline V gives CDR1 LNHDA, CDR2 SQIVND (reference sequence). The CDR3 is CASSIGGFRGDVEFF. In DNA, the CDR3 is TGTGCCAGTAGTATCGGGGGGTTTAGGGGAGATGTCGAGTTCTTC. The variable domain in full, completed from reference TRBV19 and TRBJ2-1, reads DGGITQSPKYLFRKEGQNVTLSCEQNLNHDAMYWYRQDPGQGLRLIYYSQIVNDFQKGDIAEGYSVSREKKESFPLTVTSAQKNPTAFYLCASSIGGFRGDVEFFGPGTRLTVL.